Shown below are 22 T cell receptor beta chains from a single sample sequenced in a study of blood T cells in healthy people across ages (dated by TCRdb to about 2015). Libraries were constructed by 5' RACE. The listed sequencing device is Illumina HiSeq 2500. A second roughly 6 to 12 cycle PCR used a sample-barcoded 5' primer and a J-beta primer mix. The public reads were quality trimmed at Q25 with fastp and then assembled into clones with MiXCR by TCRdb, keeping productive beta chains. Under each unique CDR3 protein, matching rows form one entry showing the most common genes and DNA. The sample contains 800,000 to 950,000 distinct CDR3 sequences, around 48% of them found a single time. Of the sample, roughly 12% falls within the top ten clones. Sequenced material: blood. These receptors were collected from a man aged 30 to 39 in good health.

This clonotype was seen many times. V is TRBV30 and J is TRBJ1-4; D is unclear. Trimming cost V 2 bases and J 8 bases, with 9 bases left between them. CDR1 is GTSNPN, CDR2 SVGIG, per germline (reference sequence). The CDR3 spans 12 residues. Here the CDR3 reads CAWSSLKEKLFF. CDR3 DNA sequence: TGTGCCTGGAGTTCCCTTAAAGAAAAACTGTTTTTT.

The gene calls are TRBV6-2 or TRBV6-3 and TRBJ2-3; 15 bases line up with TRBD2. CDR1 and CDR2 from the germline V gene are MNHEY and SVGEGT. The trim removed 7 bases at V and 3 bases at J, leaving 11 bases unmatched. This CDR3 comprises 18 residues. CDR3 residues: CASIFPGLAGGLTDTQYF. For the CDR3, the DNA is TGTGCCAGCATCTTTCCCGGACTAGCGGGGGGGTTAACAGATACGCAGTATTTT.

This clonotype was counted only a few times. The chain has TRBV6-1 and TRBJ1-1; no clear D. Germline assignment: CDR1 MNHNS and CDR2 SASEGT. This CDR3 has 14 residues. V gave up 6 bases and J gave up 4 bases, with 15 bases separating them. The CDR3 sequence: CASRPGGVVTEAFF. The CDR3 DNA is TGTGCCAGCAGACCCGGCGGAGTGGTCACTGAAGCTTTCTTT.

The J gene is TRBJ1-2, the V gene TRBV6-5; 7 bases fit TRBD1. The germline V gene has CDR1 MNHEY and CDR2 SVGAGI. The V segment lost 0 bases and the J segment 6 bases; nucleotides outside the gene matches: 4. This CDR3 comprises 14 residues. CDR3 region: CASSYSTGSNGYTF. In nucleotides, the CDR3 is TGTGCCAGCAGTTACTCGACAGGGTCAAATGGCTACACCTTC.

This clonotype was found many times. The V and J genes are TRBV4-2 and TRBJ2-3; 12 nucleotides agree with TRBD2. Germline V gene data show CDR1 as LGHNA and CDR2 as YNFKEQ. The trim removed 2 bases at V and 3 bases at J, leaving 0 bases unmatched. The CDR3 contains 15 residues. Written as DNA, the CDR3 is TGTGCCAGCAGCCAAACTAGCGGGGGGACAGATACGCAGTATTTT. Amino acid sequence: CASSQTSGGTDTQYF.

The V and J genes are TRBV3-1 and TRBJ1-5; 8 bases line up with TRBD1. From germline, CDR1 is LGHDT and CDR2 YNNKEL (reference sequence). Trimming at V came to 8 bases and at J to 7 bases, leaving 10 bases not matched to a gene. This CDR3 is 14 amino acids long. CDR3 amino acids: CASSQGQGGQPQHF. Here the CDR3 DNA reads TGTGCCAGCTCACAAGGACAGGGAGGCCAGCCCCAGCATTTT.

The rearrangement uses TRBV5-1 and TRBJ1-6; unclear D gene. Germline V gives CDR1 SGHRS, CDR2 YFSETQ. The CDR3 covers 15 residues. V lost 4 bases and J 7 bases, leaving 15 bases between the germline ends. CDR3 DNA: TGCGCCAGCAGCCCGGAGGACGGCACAAATTCACCCCTCCACTTT. Translating it yields CASSPEDGTNSPLHF.

The chain employs TRBV28 and TRBJ2-3; 8 bases map to TRBD2. In germline, CDR1 is MDHEN, CDR2 SYDVKM. The length of the CDR3 is 15 residues. J was trimmed by 1 base and V by 11 bases; bases with no gene match: 11. DNA for the CDR3: TGTGCCGGCCGAGGTAGCGGGGCGCGCACAGATACGCAGTATTTT. Its protein is CAGRGSGARTDTQYF. Drawing the rest from reference TRBV28 and TRBJ2-3, the complete variable domain is DVKVTQSSRYLVKRTGEKVFLECVQDMDHENMFWYRQDPGLGLRLIYFSYDVKMKEKGDIPEGYSVSREKKERFSLILESASTNQTSMYLCAGRGSGARTDTQYFGPGTRLTVL.

The rearrangement links TRBV2 to TRBJ2-3, with 9 bases that match TRBD2. The germline CDR1 and CDR2 sequences are SNHLY and FYNNEI. The V gene end was trimmed by 0 bases and the J gene end by 2 bases; junction bases not matched to a gene: 12. This CDR3 is built from 19 residues. CDR3 in amino acids: CASSEAGRGGAIFTDTQYF. The CDR3 DNA is TGTGCCAGCAGTGAAGCGGGCCGCGGGGGGGCCATTTTCACAGATACGCAGTATTTT.

This clonotype was counted between two and nine times. The chain joins TRBV20-1 to TRBJ2-2; perhaps TRBD2 as D (6 bases). V was pared by 2 bases and J by 3 bases, with 13 bases between. Germline values: CDR1 DFQATT, CDR2 SNEGSKA (reference sequence). The CDR3 loop spans 15 amino acids. CDR3 protein: CSARRGSGYTGELFF. The CDR3 nucleotides read TGCAGTGCTAGAAGGGGTAGCGGTTACACCGGGGAGCTGTTTTTT.

A few counts support this clonotype. J is TRBJ1-6 and V is TRBV10-3; D possibly corresponds to TRBD1 (5 bases). The CDR3 length is 16 residues. The V gene's germline CDR1 is ENHRY and CDR2 SYGVKD. V lost 0 bases and J lost 8, with 14 bases in between. CDR3 protein: CAISESEMGDHSPLHF. The CDR3 DNA follows: TGTGCCATCAGTGAGTCGGAGATGGGGGACCATTCACCCCTCCACTTT.

The chain combines TRBV13 with TRBJ2-3, with D unresolved. The V gene lost 0 bases and the J gene lost 2 bases, with 6 bases spanning the gap. Germline V lookup: CDR1 PRHDT, CDR2 FYEKMQ (reference sequence). This CDR3 has 14 residues. The CDR3 reads CASSLGPNTDTQYF. CDR3 in DNA: TGTGCCAGCAGCTTAGGTCCAAACACAGATACGCAGTATTTT.

The V gene is TRBV6-6, the J gene TRBJ2-6, with D possibly matching TRBD1 (6 bases). The CDR3 is made up of 15 amino acids. V gave up 4 bases and J gave up 2 bases, with 9 bases separating them. CDR1 and CDR2 from the germline V gene are MNHNY and SVGAGI (reference sequence). Here the CDR3 reads CASSSGAPGANVLTF. DNA for the CDR3: TGTGCCAGCAGTTCAGGGGCCCCTGGGGCCAACGTCCTGACTTTC.

The CDR3 DNA reads as TGTGCCAGTCAGAAGGGGGGAGGCCAAGAGACCCAGTACTTC. Protein product: CASQKGGGQETQYF. The J gene is TRBJ2-5, the V gene TRBV28; D is possibly TRBD1 or TRBD2 (6 bases each). The germline gives CDR1 MDHEN, CDR2 SYDVKM. This CDR3 is 14 amino acids long. Deletions cut 9 bases from V and 1 base from J, with 15 bases between.

The chain employs TRBV27 and TRBJ1-5; no firm D call. The CDR3 consists of 14 residues. Trimming took off 7 bases at V and 2 bases at J, with 12 bases between the two ends. From germline, CDR1 is MNHEY and CDR2 SMNVEV (reference sequence). The chain's CDR3 is CASKNPRGNQPQHF. The CDR3 bases are TGTGCCAGCAAAAATCCGAGAGGCAATCAGCCCCAGCATTTT.

The chain employs TRBV29-1 and TRBJ2-1; possibly TRBD1 or TRBD2 for D (5 bases each). The CDR3 runs to 14 residues. Germline V CDR1 and CDR2: SQVTM, ANQGSEA. V lost 3 bases and J lost 6, with 15 bases in between. CDR3 in amino acids: CSVEGVPRANEQFF. In DNA form, the CDR3 reads TGCAGCGTTGAGGGGGTCCCCAGGGCCAATGAGCAGTTCTTC.

V is TRBV2 and J is TRBJ2-7; D perhaps matches TRBD2 (5 bases). The CDR3 sequence is 15 residues long. CDR1 and CDR2 (germline): SNHLY, FYNNEI. Between the trimmed V and J ends, which lost 4 bases and 0 bases, there was a span of 13 bases. The CDR3, as DNA: TGTGCCAGCAGTGTGATAAGACTATACTCCTACGAGCAGTACTTC. It specifies CASSVIRLYSYEQYF.

The rearrangement links TRBV12-5 to TRBJ2-5; a weak D match, TRBD1 (6 bases). Germline values: CDR1 LGHNT, CDR2 FRNRAP. The CDR3 covers 15 residues. The ends were cut back, 5 bases at V and 4 bases at J, with 17 bases in the middle. The CDR3 region has the DNA TGTGCTAGTGGTGCCGGACAGAGCGTATCAGAGACCCAGTACTTC. Translated: CASGAGQSVSETQYF.

The V and J genes are TRBV7-2 and TRBJ2-3, with D maybe TRBD1 (5 bases). This CDR3 comprises 13 residues. Germline lookup yields CDR1 SGHTA and CDR2 FQGNSA. Trimming pared 5 bases from V and 4 bases from J, leaving 10 bases between. CDR3 region: CASSVRAADTQYF. CDR3 coding DNA: TGTGCCAGCAGCGTCAGGGCAGCAGATACGCAGTATTTT.

This clonotype has more than one count but fewer than ten. The gene calls are TRBV27 and TRBJ2-5; 8 nucleotides agree with TRBD1. Trimming removed 5 bases from V and 1 base from J; junction bases left unmatched: 3. This CDR3 has 14 residues. Germline V gives CDR1 MNHEY, CDR2 SMNVEV (reference sequence). CDR3 coding DNA: TGTGCCAGCAGTACGACAGGGGCCCAAGAGACCCAGTACTTC. Its translation is CASSTTGAQETQYF.

This clonotype showed up just a few times. The rearrangement joins TRBV29-1 to TRBJ2-5; 7 bases fit TRBD2. V lost 7 bases to trimming and J lost 2 bases; unmatched junction nucleotides: 4. This CDR3 contains 12 residues. CDR1 and CDR2 (germline): SQVTM, ANQGSEA. The CDR3 DNA reads TGCAGCGCCGGGGGGATTCAAGAGACCCAGTACTTC. Protein: CSAGGIQETQYF. The entire variable domain, with the rest obtained from reference TRBV29-1 and TRBJ2-5, is as follows: SAVISQKPSRDICQRGTSLTIQCQVDSQVTMMFWYRQQPGQSLTLIATANQGSEATYESGFVIDKFPISRPNLTFSTLTVSNMSPEDSSIYLCSAGGIQETQYFGPGTRLLVL.

Notes on this clonotype: A much larger clone sits a single nucleotide away, making a read error possible. The genes are TRBV4-3 and TRBJ2-7; 10 bases line up with TRBD1. The germline gives CDR1 LGHNA, CDR2 YSLEER. The CDR3 totals 16 residues. The J segment lost 1 base and the V segment lost 4 bases, leaving 7 bases of the junction unmatched. Here the CDR3 reads CASSRDLDRGSYEQYF. Here the CDR3 DNA reads TGCGCCAGCAGCCGAGATTTGGACAGGGGGTCCTACGAGCAGTACTTC.